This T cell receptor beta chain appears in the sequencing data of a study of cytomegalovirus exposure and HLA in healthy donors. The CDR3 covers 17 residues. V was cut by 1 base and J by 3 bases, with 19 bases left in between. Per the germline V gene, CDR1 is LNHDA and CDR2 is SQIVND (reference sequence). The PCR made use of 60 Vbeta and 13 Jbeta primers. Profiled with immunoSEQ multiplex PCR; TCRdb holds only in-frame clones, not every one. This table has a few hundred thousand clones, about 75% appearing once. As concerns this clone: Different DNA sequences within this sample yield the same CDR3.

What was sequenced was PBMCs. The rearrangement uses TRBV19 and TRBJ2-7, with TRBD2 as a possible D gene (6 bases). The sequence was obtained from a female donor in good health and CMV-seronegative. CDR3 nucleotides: TGTGCCAGTAGTATAGCTCGGCGGGGCGCCACCTTCTACGAGCAGTACTTC. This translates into CASSIARRGATFYEQYF.